One sample yielded the 4 T cell receptor beta chains listed below, sequenced in a study of blood T cell repertoires in COVID-19. Generated by immunoSEQ multiplex PCR, the TCRdb table keeps only in-frame clones and is missing some. The repertoire has roughly 180,000 clones, 85% of them found once; the top ten carry roughly 5%. Sequencing was carried out using peripheral blood. The receptors stem from a woman in her forties or fifties with COVID-19, enrolled during active disease.

This chain links TRBV6-6 with TRBJ2-7, with 14 bases that match TRBD2. Trimming took 6 bases from V and 7 from J; bases not matched to a gene: 8. CDR1 MNHNY and CDR2 SVGAGI come from the germline V gene (reference sequence). The CDR3 has 15 residues. The CDR3 DNA sequence: TGTGCCAGCAGCCGGACTAGCGGGGGGCTCAGGGAGCAGTACTTC. It translates to CASSRTSGGLREQYF.

This chain connects TRBV3-1 (or the pseudogene TRBV3-2) to TRBJ1-6; 9 bases are a match to TRBD1. The trim removed 1 base at V and 7 bases at J, leaving 11 bases unmatched. There are 18 residues in the CDR3. CDR1 and CDR2 from the germline V gene are LGHDT and YNNKEL (reference sequence). CDR3 protein: CASSQAQWVGQGNSPLHF. The CDR3 coding sequence is TGTGCCAGCAGCCAAGCTCAGTGGGTGGGACAGGGCAATTCACCCCTCCACTTT.

The CDR3 bases are TGTGCCATCAGTACAGGGTTGGAGACCCAGTACTTC. Protein product: CAISTGLETQYF. This chain joins TRBV10-3 and TRBJ2-5, with a tentative D call TRBD1 (6 bases). This CDR3 is 12 amino acids long. Germline V gene sequence: CDR1 ENHRY, CDR2 SYGVKD. Between the trimmed V and J ends, which lost 5 bases and 5 bases, there was a span of 9 bases.

This clone is a singleton in its sample. The chain has TRBV14 and TRBJ2-2; no reliable D call. In germline, CDR1 is SGHDN, CDR2 FVKESK. V shed 4 bases and J shed 6 bases, with 15 bases lying between them. The CDR3 length is 15 residues. CDR3 sequence reads: CASSLRAGPAGELFF. In nucleotides, the CDR3 is TGTGCCAGCAGCCTACGTGCTGGGCCCGCCGGGGAGCTGTTTTTT.